Listed below are T cell receptor beta chains from one sample, sequenced in a study of T cells expressing NK-cell markers. TCRdb reanalyzed the 5' RACE reads, giving one entry per CDR3 protein sequence and no DNA. The clone table shows hundreds of thousands of distinct CDR3 sequences, with the ten largest holding approximately 3.6%. Sequencing was carried out using blood T cells: a sorted CD56 or NKG2C T cell subset, CD4+ or CD8+ T cells, or bulk PBMC T cells (not recorded which). The receptors were sampled from a man between 18 and 35 years old in good health. Both conserved end residues are part of each CDR3.

J | V | length | CDR3
TRBJ1-1 | TRBV6-1 | 15 | CASSPQTGRGTEAFF
TRBJ2-5 | TRBV7-2 | 17 | CASSWLAGISIGETQYF
TRBJ2-1 | TRBV7-9 | 15 | CASSLGSRLANEQFF
TRBJ1-5 | TRBV3-1 | 15 | CASSQQVGGSQPQHF
TRBJ2-2 | TRBV28 | 12 | CASSQLGRELFF
TRBJ2-2 | TRBV7-3 | 19 | CASSFQGASGTQYTGELFF
TRBJ2-1 | TRBV29-1 | 13 | CSGRLAGVGEQFF
TRBJ2-3 | TRBV5-1 | 15 | CASSSGTSEFGTQYF
TRBJ1-1 | TRBV20-1 | 14 | CSASPPASNTEAFF
TRBJ1-4 | TRBV18 | 13 | CASSPGSGEKLFF
TRBJ1-1 | TRBV30 | 14 | CAWSAGQGKVEAFF
TRBJ2-3 | TRBV29-1 | 12 | CSVVRGPNTQYF
TRBJ2-7 | TRBV27 | 15 | CASRAQDRGLYEQYF
TRBJ1-2 | TRBV12-3/TRBV12-4 | 13 | CASSEGGAYGYTF
TRBJ1-2 | TRBV7-9 | 16 | CASSLAGQPGPGGYTF
TRBJ2-2 | TRBV18 | 16 | CASSPFGGSDTGELFF